The T cell receptor (beta chain) described here comes from a study of cytomegalovirus exposure and HLA in healthy donors. The donors were members of the approximately 120-subject validation cohort (separate from the approximately 650-subject first cohort). CDR1 and CDR2 from the germline V gene are MGHRA and YSYEKL. V dropped 0 bases and J dropped 3; count of bases not matched to a gene: 17. The CDR3 extends over 20 amino acids. Regarding this clone: Its specificity is not known.

Clones were read by immunoSEQ multiplex PCR, and TCRdb kept only the in-frame ones, dropping some. This table holds fewer than 90,000 clones, approximately 81% found once. Findings and limits, study-wide: The study listed about 150 cytomegalovirus-associated TCR beta chains. The dataset shows that most TCR sequences were rare, while some public TCRs occurred in many donors. In a later analysis, first-cohort TCR clusters were found to tend to co-occur in the 90 to 150 validation repertoires.

This sequence joins TRBV4-1 and TRBJ1-5; 7 positions match TRBD1. The specimen was PBMCs. The receptor was derived from a woman aged 18-35 years in good health and CMV-seropositive. CDR3 loop: CASSQDHPVGTAAFNQPQHF. CDR3 DNA sequence: TGCGCCAGCAGCCAAGATCACCCGGTTGGGACAGCAGCATTCAATCAGCCCCAGCATTTT.